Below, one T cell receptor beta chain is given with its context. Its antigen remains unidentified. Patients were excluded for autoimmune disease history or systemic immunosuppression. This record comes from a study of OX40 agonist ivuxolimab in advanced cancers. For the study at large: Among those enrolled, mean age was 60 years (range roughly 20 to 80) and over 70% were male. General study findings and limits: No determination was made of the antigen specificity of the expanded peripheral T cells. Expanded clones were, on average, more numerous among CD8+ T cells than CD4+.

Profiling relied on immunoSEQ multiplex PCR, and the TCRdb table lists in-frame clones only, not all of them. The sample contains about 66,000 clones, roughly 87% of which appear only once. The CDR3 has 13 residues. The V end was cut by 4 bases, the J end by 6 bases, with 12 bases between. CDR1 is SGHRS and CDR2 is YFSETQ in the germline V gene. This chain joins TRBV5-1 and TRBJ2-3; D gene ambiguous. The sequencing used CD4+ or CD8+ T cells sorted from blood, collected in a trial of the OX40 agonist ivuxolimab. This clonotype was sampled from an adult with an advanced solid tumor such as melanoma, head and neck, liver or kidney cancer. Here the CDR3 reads CASSPQGWDTQYF. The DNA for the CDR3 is TGCGCCAGCAGCCCCCAAGGGTGGGATACGCAGTATTTT.